This T cell receptor (beta chain) was recovered during a study of cytomegalovirus exposure and HLA in healthy donors. Germline CDR1 MNHEY, CDR2 SMNVEV (reference sequence). The V segment lost 6 bases and the J segment 6 bases; nucleotides outside the gene matches: 7. The CDR3 length is 15 residues. Study outcomes and limitations: Accounts indicate the classifier identified cytomegalovirus status with strong specificity and sensitivity.

This clone was observed once. What it binds is unknown. PCR involved 60 Vbeta and 13 Jbeta primers. Clones were sequenced by immunoSEQ multiplex PCR, and TCRdb holds only the in-frame ones, with some missing. The profile covers about 160,000 clones, with roughly 75% appearing a single time and over 4.5% taken by the ten largest. This rearrangement joins TRBV27 to TRBJ2-7; 14 nucleotides agree with TRBD2. Sequencing used PBMCs. This receptor was taken from a male donor in good health and CMV-seronegative. The CDR3 is CASSSGLAGDSEQYF. The CDR3 bases are TGTGCCAGCAGCTCGGGACTAGCGGGAGACTCCGAGCAGTACTTC.